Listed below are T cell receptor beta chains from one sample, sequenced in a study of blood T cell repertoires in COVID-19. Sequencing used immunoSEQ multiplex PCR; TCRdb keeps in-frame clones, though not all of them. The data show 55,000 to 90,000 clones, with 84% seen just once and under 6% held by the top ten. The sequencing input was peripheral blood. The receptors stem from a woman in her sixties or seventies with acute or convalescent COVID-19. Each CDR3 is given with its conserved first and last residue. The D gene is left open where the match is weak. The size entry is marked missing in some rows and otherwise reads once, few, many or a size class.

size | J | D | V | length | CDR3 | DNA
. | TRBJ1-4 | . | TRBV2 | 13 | CARGDSFGEKLFF | TGTGCCAGGGGGGACTCCTTCGGGGAAAAACTGTTTTTT
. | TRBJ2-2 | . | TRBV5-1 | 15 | CASRPQDINTGELFF | TGCGCCAGCAGACCCCAAGACATAAACACCGGGGAGCTGTTTTTT
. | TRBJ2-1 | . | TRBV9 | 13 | CASSVAQGNEQFF | TGTGCCAGCAGCGTAGCACAGGGCAATGAGCAGTTCTTC
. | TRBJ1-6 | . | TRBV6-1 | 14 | CASSWDTDNSPLHF | TGTGCCAGCAGCTGGGACACGGATAATTCACCCCTCCACTTT
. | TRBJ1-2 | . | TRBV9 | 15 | CASSPGLQGSYGYTF | TGTGCCAGCAGCCCGGGTTTGCAGGGTTCGTATGGCTACACCTTC
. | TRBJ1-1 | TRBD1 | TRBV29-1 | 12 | CSVAGQFTEAFF | TGCAGCGTGGCGGGACAGTTCACTGAAGCTTTCTTT
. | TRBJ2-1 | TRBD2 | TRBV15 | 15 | CATSRVGLAYNEQFF | TGTGCCACCAGCAGAGTTGGACTAGCCTACAATGAGCAGTTCTTC
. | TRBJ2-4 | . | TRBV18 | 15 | CASSPVGQAGNIQYF | TGTGCCAGCTCACCAGTGGGGCAGGCTGGGAACATTCAGTACTTC
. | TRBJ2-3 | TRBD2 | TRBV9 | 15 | CASSASGGATDTQYF | TGTGCCAGCAGCGCCAGCGGGGGGGCCACAGATACGCAGTATTTT
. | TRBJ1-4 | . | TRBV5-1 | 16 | CASRSILTGPNEKLFF | TGCGCCAGCCGCTCAATACTGACAGGCCCTAATGAAAAACTGTTTTTT
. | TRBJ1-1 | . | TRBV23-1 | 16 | CASSQRRGLQPHEAFF | TGCGCCAGCAGTCAACGGCGGGGCCTCCAGCCCCATGAAGCTTTCTTT
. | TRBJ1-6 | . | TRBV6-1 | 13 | CASSEWANSPLHF | TGTGCCAGCAGTGAATGGGCGAATTCACCCCTCCACTTT
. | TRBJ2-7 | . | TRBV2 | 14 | CASSEYRQNYEQYF | TGTGCCAGCAGTGAATATAGACAGAACTACGAGCAGTACTTC
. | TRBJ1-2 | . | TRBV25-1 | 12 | CASSEEPDGYTF | TGTGCCAGCAGTGAGGAGCCAGATGGCTACACCTTC
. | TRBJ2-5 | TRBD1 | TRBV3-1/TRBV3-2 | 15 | CASSSTGTGDGTQYF | TGTGCCAGCAGTTCCACCGGGACAGGGGACGGGACCCAGTACTTC
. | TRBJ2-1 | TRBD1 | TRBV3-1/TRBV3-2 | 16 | CASSPGTVALGNEQFF | TGTGCCAGCAGCCCCGGGACAGTGGCCCTGGGCAATGAGCAGTTCTTC
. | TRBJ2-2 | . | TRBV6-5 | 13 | CASSDRPTGELFF | TGTGCCAGCAGCGACAGACCAACCGGGGAGCTGTTTTTT
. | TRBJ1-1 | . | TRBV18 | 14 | CASSPGIRGTEAFF | TGTGCCAGCTCACCGGGGATTCGGGGCACTGAAGCTTTCTTT
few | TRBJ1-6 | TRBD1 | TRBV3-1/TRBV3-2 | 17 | CASSHVQGALENSPLHF | TGTGCCAGCAGCCATGTACAGGGGGCCTTGGAGAATTCACCCCTCCACTTT
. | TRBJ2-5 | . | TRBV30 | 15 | CAWNPSRTLQETQYF | TGTGCCTGGAACCCCTCGCGCACCCTCCAAGAGACCCAGTACTTC
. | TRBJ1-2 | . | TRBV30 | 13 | CAWSVSVAAGYTF | TGTGCCTGGAGTGTAAGTGTTGCGGCTGGCTACACCTTC
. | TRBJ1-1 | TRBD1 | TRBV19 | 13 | CASSSGQGLKAFF | TGTGCCAGTAGCTCGGGACAGGGATTGAAGGCTTTCTTT
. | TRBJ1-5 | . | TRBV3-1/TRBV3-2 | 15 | CASSQDYTVNQPQHF | TGTGCCAGCAGCCAAGATTATACGGTTAATCAGCCCCAGCATTTT
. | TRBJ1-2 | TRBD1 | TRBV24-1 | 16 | CATSGQGAWGFDGYTF | TGTGCCACCAGTGGCCAGGGGGCCTGGGGTTTCGATGGCTACACCTTC
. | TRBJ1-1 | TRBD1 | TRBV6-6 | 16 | CASSYPKGTGNTEAFF | TGTGCCAGCAGTTACCCCAAAGGGACAGGGAACACTGAAGCTTTCTTT
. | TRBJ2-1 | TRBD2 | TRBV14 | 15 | CASSQLAGGNNEQFF | TGTGCCAGCAGTCAGCTAGCGGGGGGTAACAATGAGCAGTTCTTC
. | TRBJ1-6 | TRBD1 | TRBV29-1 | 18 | CSVEQGVSRVSYNSPLHF | TGCAGCGTGGAGCAGGGGGTTTCAAGAGTCTCCTATAATTCACCCCTCCACTTT
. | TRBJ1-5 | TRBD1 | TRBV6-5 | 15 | CASSPGQGGNQPQHF | TGTGCCAGCAGTCCCGGACAGGGTGGCAATCAGCCCCAGCATTTT
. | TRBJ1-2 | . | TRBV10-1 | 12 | CASIRQERGYTF | TGCGCCAGCATAAGACAGGAAAGGGGCTACACCTTC
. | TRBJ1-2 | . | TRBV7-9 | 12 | CASSLRGYGYTF | TGTGCCAGCAGCCTACGTGGCTATGGCTACACCTTC
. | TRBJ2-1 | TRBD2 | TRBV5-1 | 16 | CASSLLQVAGNNEQFF | TGCGCCAGCAGCTTGCTTCAGGTAGCGGGGAACAATGAGCAGTTCTTC
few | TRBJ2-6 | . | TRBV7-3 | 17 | CASSLKPVSSGANVLTF | TGTGCCAGCAGCTTAAAGCCCGTTAGCTCTGGGGCCAACGTCCTGACTTTC
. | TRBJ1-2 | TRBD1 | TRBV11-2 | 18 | CASSLDRATGLILDGYTF | TGTGCCAGCAGCTTAGATCGTGCGACAGGGCTTATCTTGGATGGCTACACCTTC
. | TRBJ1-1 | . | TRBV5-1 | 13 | CASSLDRNTEAFF | TGCGCCAGCAGCTTAGACAGAAACACTGAAGCTTTCTTT
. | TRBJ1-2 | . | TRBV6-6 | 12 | CASEGGNYGYTF | TGTGCCAGTGAGGGCGGGAACTATGGCTACACCTTC
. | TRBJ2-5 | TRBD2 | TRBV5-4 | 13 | CASSLAGERTQYF | TGTGCCAGCAGCCTAGCGGGGGAGAGGACCCAGTACTTC
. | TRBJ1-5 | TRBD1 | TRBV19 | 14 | CASSITGGHQPQHF | TGTGCCAGTAGTATTACAGGGGGTCATCAGCCCCAGCATTTT
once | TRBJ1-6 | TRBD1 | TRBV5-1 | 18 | CASSLRGPGARGDSPLHF | TGCGCCAGCAGCTTGAGGGGCCCGGGGGCCAGGGGGGATTCACCCCTCCACTTT
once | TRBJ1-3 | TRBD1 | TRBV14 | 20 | CASSHTIQGLIFSPGNTIYF | TGTGCCAGCAGCCATACCATACAGGGGTTGATCTTCAGCCCTGGAAACACCATATATTTT
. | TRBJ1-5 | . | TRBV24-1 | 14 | CATSAHNSNQPQHF | TGTGCCACCAGTGCGCACAATAGCAATCAGCCCCAGCATTTT
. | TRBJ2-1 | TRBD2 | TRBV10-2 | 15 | CASSEGLAGRIEQFF | TGCGCCAGCAGTGAGGGACTAGCGGGGAGAATTGAGCAGTTCTTC
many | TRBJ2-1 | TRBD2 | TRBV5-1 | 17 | CASSPGLAVVSYNEQFF | TGCGCCAGCAGCCCGGGACTAGCGGTTGTCTCCTACAATGAGCAGTTCTTC
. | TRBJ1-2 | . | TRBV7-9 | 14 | CASSAATGHYGYTF | TGTGCCAGCAGCGCCGCGACAGGTCACTATGGCTACACCTTC
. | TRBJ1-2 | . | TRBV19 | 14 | CASSIESDRRGYTF | TGTGCCAGTAGTATAGAATCCGACAGAAGGGGCTACACCTTC
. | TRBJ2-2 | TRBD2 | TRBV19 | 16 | CASSRPGLAGTGELFF | TGTGCCAGTAGTAGACCGGGACTAGCGGGCACCGGGGAGCTGTTTTTT
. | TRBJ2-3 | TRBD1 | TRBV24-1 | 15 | CATSDPTGNTDTQYF | TGTGCCACCAGTGATCCGACAGGGAACACAGATACGCAGTATTTT